A selection of T cell receptor beta chains follows, all from one sample in a study of blood T cell repertoires in COVID-19. Clones were read by immunoSEQ multiplex PCR, and TCRdb kept only the in-frame ones, dropping some. The top ten clones hold 1% to 1.5% of a sample with about 360,000 clones, approximately 89% of them seen once. The sequencing sample was made of PBMCs or T cells enriched from blood (not recorded which). These TCRs come from a man aged 25-40 years who had recovered from COVID-19. Each CDR3 is given with its conserved first and last residue. The D gene is left open where the match is weak. The size field is filled for only some rows; it gives once, few, many or a size class.

V	J	D	length	size	DNA	CDR3
TRBV6-5	TRBJ1-1	NA	15	NA	TGTGCCAGCAGGCGGAAAGTCAGGGAAACCCCTGAAGCTTTCTTT	CASRRKVRETPEAFF
TRBV9	TRBJ1-2	TRBD1	15	NA	TGTGCCAGCAGCCCGTGGGACAGGGGGGCCTATGGCTACACCTTC	CASSPWDRGAYGYTF
TRBV7-8	TRBJ1-2	NA	13	once	TGTGCCAGCAGCTCAGGACAGACCTATGGCTACACCTTC	CASSSGQTYGYTF
TRBV4-2	TRBJ1-2	NA	14	NA	TGTGCCAGCAGCCAAGATCGAGGAGGTATTGGCTACACCTTC	CASSQDRGGIGYTF
TRBV7-2	TRBJ2-7	NA	15	NA	TGTGCCAGCAGCTTAGCAGGAGGGAACTCCTACGAGCAGTACTTC	CASSLAGGNSYEQYF
TRBV11-2	TRBJ2-7	NA	13	NA	TGTGCCAGCAGCCGGAGAGGTGGCTACGAGCAGTACTTC	CASSRRGGYEQYF
TRBV9	TRBJ1-2	NA	15	few	TGTGCCAGCAGCGTAGCGGGGAGCACAAACTATGGCTACACCTTC	CASSVAGSTNYGYTF
TRBV5-4	TRBJ1-2	NA	18	NA	TGTGCCAGCAGCTTGAAAGCTGCTTCAGGGCCTAATAACTATGGCTACACCTTC	CASSLKAASGPNNYGYTF
TRBV5-8	TRBJ1-1	NA	13	NA	TGTGCCAGCAGCTTGCATAGGAACACTGAAGCTTTCTTT	CASSLHRNTEAFF
TRBV5-1	TRBJ2-3	TRBD1	15	NA	TGCGCCAGCAGCCCGGACAGGGCCTTCACAGATACGCAGTATTTT	CASSPDRAFTDTQYF
TRBV7-2	TRBJ1-6	NA	17	NA	TGTGCCAGCACTCTAGGGGGAGGGGCGGTCTATAATTCACCCCTCCACTTT	CASTLGGGAVYNSPLHF
TRBV5-1	TRBJ2-5	NA	14	NA	TGCGCCAGCAGCTTACCGAGCCTACAAGAGACCCAGTACTTC	CASSLPSLQETQYF
TRBV2	TRBJ2-7	NA	11	NA	TGTGCCAGCACTAAGGAGTACGAGCAGTACTTC	CASTKEYEQYF
TRBV2	TRBJ1-6	NA	13	NA	TGTGCCAGCACCGAGGTTGGGAATTCACCCCTCCACTTT	CASTEVGNSPLHF
TRBV11-2	TRBJ2-1	NA	16	NA	TGTGCCAGCAGTTCCCGACAGACCACAACCTACAATGAGCAGTTCTTC	CASSSRQTTTYNEQFF
TRBV30	TRBJ1-5	NA	13	NA	TGTGCCTGGAGTGTGTCCACTGATCAGCCCCAGCATTTT	CAWSVSTDQPQHF
TRBV27	TRBJ1-5	TRBD1	14	NA	TGTGCCAGCAGTCTTGGACAGGCCATGCGGCCCCAGCATTTT	CASSLGQAMRPQHF
TRBV25-1	TRBJ2-5	TRBD1	15	NA	TGTGCCAGCCTACCCAGACAGGGCTCCCAAGAGACCCAGTACTTC	CASLPRQGSQETQYF
TRBV6-6	TRBJ2-7	TRBD1	14	NA	TGTGCCAGCAGAGTACAGGGGGATCTCTACGAGCAGTACTTC	CASRVQGDLYEQYF
TRBV6-6	TRBJ2-7	TRBD1	15	NA	TGTGCCAGCAGTTACGTCTCTGGACAGGGGTACGAGCAGTACTTC	CASSYVSGQGYEQYF
TRBV25-1	TRBJ1-2	NA	13	NA	TGTGCCAGCAGTGAAATTAAGGGGTATGGCTACACCTTC	CASSEIKGYGYTF
TRBV9	TRBJ1-2	NA	15	NA	TGTGCCAGCAGCGCCGCCCCTACAGGGAACTATGGCTACACCTTC	CASSAAPTGNYGYTF
TRBV9	TRBJ2-3	NA	16	once	TGTGCCAGCAAGGGGCCCAGGGATATAGGGACAGATACGCAGTATTTT	CASKGPRDIGTDTQYF
TRBV6-2/TRBV6-3	TRBJ1-1	TRBD1	17	NA	TGTGCCAGCAGTTACGCGTCGAGCGGGACAGGCCTGAATGAAGCTTTCTTT	CASSYASSGTGLNEAFF
TRBV7-2	TRBJ2-3	NA	15	NA	TGTGCCAGCAGCTTCCCTAGAACCCCCACAGATACGCAGTATTTT	CASSFPRTPTDTQYF
TRBV19	TRBJ1-2	NA	14	NA	TGTGCCAGTAGCCTGGGACACCGAGTGGGTGGCTACACCTTC	CASSLGHRVGGYTF
TRBV7-3	TRBJ2-3	TRBD1	13	once	TGTGCCAGCACCCTAACAGGGGCAGATACGCAGTATTTT	CASTLTGADTQYF
TRBV6-5	TRBJ2-7	NA	12	NA	TGTGCCAGCAGCGAGAGGGGGGGTGAGCAGTACTTC	CASSERGGEQYF
TRBV18	TRBJ2-4	TRBD2	15	NA	TGTGCCAGCTCACCCGGACTAGCGGGGGCAAACATTCAGTACTTC	CASSPGLAGANIQYF